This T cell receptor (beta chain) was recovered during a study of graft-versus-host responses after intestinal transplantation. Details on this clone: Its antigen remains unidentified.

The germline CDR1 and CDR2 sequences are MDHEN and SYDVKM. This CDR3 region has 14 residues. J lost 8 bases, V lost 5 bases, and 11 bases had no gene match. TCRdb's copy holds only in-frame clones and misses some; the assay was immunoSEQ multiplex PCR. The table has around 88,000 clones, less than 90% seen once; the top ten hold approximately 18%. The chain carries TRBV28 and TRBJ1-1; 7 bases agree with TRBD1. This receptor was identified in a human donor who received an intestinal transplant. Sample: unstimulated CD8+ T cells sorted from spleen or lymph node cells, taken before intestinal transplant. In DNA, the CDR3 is TGTGCCAGCAGTCGAACAGGGGAGGGAGCCGAAGCTTTCTTT. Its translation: CASSRTGEGAEAFF.